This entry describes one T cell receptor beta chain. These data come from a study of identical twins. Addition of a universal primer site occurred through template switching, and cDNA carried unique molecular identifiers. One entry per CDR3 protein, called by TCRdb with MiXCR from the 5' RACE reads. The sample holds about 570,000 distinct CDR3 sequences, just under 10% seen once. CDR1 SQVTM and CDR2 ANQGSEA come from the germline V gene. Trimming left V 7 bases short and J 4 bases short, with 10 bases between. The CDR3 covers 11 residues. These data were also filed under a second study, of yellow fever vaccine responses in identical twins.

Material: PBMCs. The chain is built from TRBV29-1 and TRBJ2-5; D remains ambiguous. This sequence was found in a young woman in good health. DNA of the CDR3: TGCAGCGCGCCTACGGGAGAGACCCAGTACTTC. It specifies CSAPTGETQYF.